Below are 23 T cell receptor beta chains sequenced from a single sample in a study of blood T cell repertoires in COVID-19. TCRdb's table, derived via immunoSEQ multiplex PCR, lists solely in-frame clones and lacks some. The data contain approximately 160,000 clones, approximately 83% of them singletons. Material for sequencing was peripheral blood. Receptors originate from a woman aged 60-75 years with acute or convalescent COVID-19.

This rearrangement joins TRBV6-5 to TRBJ1-4; no reliable D call. This CDR3 spans 13 amino acids. V lost 2 bases and J 7 bases, leaving 8 bases between the germline ends. CDR1 and CDR2 (germline): MNHEY, SVGAGI. In nucleotides, the CDR3 is TGTGCCAGCAGTTACAGGGAGAGTGAAAAACTGTTTTTT. Translation: CASSYRESEKLFF.

The genes are TRBV6-5 and TRBJ1-6; 8 nucleotides align to TRBD1. The CDR3 has 15 residues. The V gene end was trimmed by 8 bases and the J gene end by 4 bases; junction bases not matched to a gene: 7. Germline CDR1 reads MNHEY; CDR2 reads SVGAGI. CDR3 nucleotide sequence: TGTGCCAGCCTTAGGGGACAGGTTTATAATTCACCCCTCCACTTT. This translates into CASLRGQVYNSPLHF.

Concerning this clone itself: Other DNA sequences of this sample code for an identical CDR3. The rearrangement joins TRBV7-8 to TRBJ1-6; 7 nucleotides line up with TRBD1. The V and J ends lost 4 bases and 3 bases, in that order; junction bases with no gene match: 6. The germline gives CDR1 SGHVS, CDR2 FQNEAQ. The CDR3 is 16 residues long. In DNA form, the CDR3 reads TGTGCCAGCAGCTCGCTTCGACAGGGCTATAATTCACCCCTCCACTTT. It encodes CASSSLRQGYNSPLHF.

The V and J genes are TRBV24-1 and TRBJ1-5; D is unresolved. The V gene lost 2 bases and the J gene lost 0 bases, with 7 bases spanning the gap. Germline lookup yields CDR1 KGHDR and CDR2 SFDVKD. The CDR3 sequence is 15 residues long. The CDR3 loop reads CATSDSGSSNQPQHF. Here the CDR3 DNA reads TGTGCCACCAGTGATTCAGGCTCTAGCAATCAGCCCCAGCATTTT.

The chain links TRBV30 to TRBJ2-1; 7 positions agree with TRBD2. The trim removed 3 bases at V and 7 bases at J, leaving 6 bases unmatched. CDR3 length: 13 residues. CDR1 is GTSNPN and CDR2 is SVGIG in the germline V gene (reference sequence). The CDR3 DNA follows: TGTGCCTGGAGACACGGAGCGGGAAATGAGCAGTTCTTC. This encodes CAWRHGAGNEQFF.

V and J are TRBV7-2 and TRBJ1-2, with 8 bases fitting TRBD1. This CDR3 has 15 residues. Trimming cost V 0 bases and J 0 bases; bases outside gene matches: 0. CDR1 is SGHTA, CDR2 FQGNSA, per germline. CDR3 sequence reads: CASSLAQGANYGYTF. The CDR3 DNA is TGTGCCAGCAGCTTAGCACAGGGGGCTAACTATGGCTACACCTTC.

The chain recombines TRBV30 with TRBJ2-5, with a possible D match to TRBD1 (6 bases). V was pared by 1 base and J by 2 bases, with 14 bases between. The germline gives CDR1 GTSNPN, CDR2 SVGIG (reference sequence). This CDR3 has 15 amino acids. The chain's CDR3 is CAWSGIRRGQETQYF. The CDR3 DNA follows: TGTGCCTGGAGTGGAATCCGCAGGGGACAAGAGACCCAGTACTTC.

The chain combines TRBV2 with TRBJ1-1, with 7 bases identical to TRBD1. V shed 0 bases, J shed 5 bases, and the junction held 6 bases outside the gene matches. The CDR3 consists of 15 residues. Looked up from germline, CDR1 is SNHLY and CDR2 is FYNNEI. The CDR3 DNA sequence: TGTGCCAGCAGTGAAGCGGAGGGGGCAATAACTGAAGCTTTCTTT. Its protein is CASSEAEGAITEAFF.

This clone was seen a handful of times. The chain combines TRBV6-5 with TRBJ1-2, with D perhaps TRBD1 (5 bases). Trimming stripped 6 bases from V and 4 bases from J, with 18 bases between. Germline V gene sequence: CDR1 MNHEY, CDR2 SVGAGI. This CDR3 comprises 15 residues. CDR3 sequence: CASSLKADSAYGYTF. In DNA, the CDR3 is TGTGCCAGCAGCCTTAAAGCCGACAGCGCCTATGGCTACACCTTC.

The gene calls are TRBV7-3 and TRBJ1-2; D is undetermined. The length of the CDR3 is 16 residues. Trimming left V 2 bases short and J 8 bases short, with 21 bases between. Per germline, CDR1 SGHTA and CDR2 FQGTGA. The CDR3 coding sequence is TGTGCCAGCAGCTTAGACGGAGGCACTTCAATGGGCGGCTACACCTTC. This codes for CASSLDGGTSMGGYTF. The entire variable domain, with the rest obtained from reference TRBV7-3 and TRBJ1-2, is as follows: GAGVSQTPSNKVTEKGKYVELRCDPISGHTALYWYRQSLGQGPEFLIYFQGTGAADDSGLPNDRFFAVRPEGSVSTLKIQRTERGDSAVYLCASSLDGGTSMGGYTFGSGTRLTVV.

V usage is TRBV19 and J usage is TRBJ2-7, with 9 positions matching TRBD2. The CDR3 totals 16 residues. V lost 7 bases to trimming and J lost 3 bases; unmatched junction nucleotides: 13. The germline CDR1 and CDR2 sequences are LNHDA and SQIVND (reference sequence). CDR3: CASTTPTTSGSYEQYF. CDR3 in DNA: TGTGCCAGTACCACCCCGACGACTAGCGGAAGCTACGAGCAGTACTTC.

The chain uses TRBV18 and TRBJ1-1; no clear D gene. The V gene lost 6 bases and the J gene lost 1 base, with 9 bases spanning the gap. The CDR3 sequence is 13 residues long. The germline V gene encodes CDR1 KGHSH and CDR2 LQKENI. The CDR3 protein is CASSSRGNTEAFF. CDR3 coding DNA: TGTGCCAGCTCCTCGCGGGGGAACACTGAAGCTTTCTTT.

The chain is built from TRBV6-6 and TRBJ1-1, with 7 nucleotides matching TRBD1. The germline V gene has CDR1 MNHNY and CDR2 SVGAGI (reference sequence). J was trimmed by 8 bases and V by 2 bases; bases with no gene match: 2. The CDR3 loop spans 12 amino acids. CDR3 bases: TGTGCCAGCAGTTACCTGGGACAGGAAGCTTTCTTT. The encoded protein is CASSYLGQEAFF.

J is TRBJ1-2 and V is TRBV4-2; a possible D gene is TRBD1 (6 bases). From germline, CDR1 is LGHNA and CDR2 YNFKEQ. V lost 0 bases, J lost 1 base, and 18 bases lay in between. The CDR3 runs to 18 residues. The CDR3 loop is CASSQDSVGGTINYGYTF. The CDR3 nucleotides read TGTGCCAGCAGCCAAGACTCCGTGGGGGGGACAATTAACTATGGCTACACCTTC.

J is TRBJ1-5 and V is TRBV28; 8 nucleotides match TRBD1. The CDR3 is 15 residues long. CDR1 and CDR2 (germline): MDHEN, SYDVKM. J lost 7 bases, V lost 6 bases, and 11 bases had no gene match. The CDR3 is CASRIGQGHGQPQHF. CDR3 in DNA: TGTGCCAGCAGGATAGGACAGGGTCACGGACAGCCCCAGCATTTT.

The genes are TRBV6-2 or TRBV6-3 and TRBJ2-1; D may be TRBD2 (6 bases). V was clipped by 2 bases and J by 1 base, with 9 bases between them. Per the germline V gene, CDR1 is MNHEY and CDR2 is SVGEGT. The CDR3 has 15 residues. Written as DNA, the CDR3 is TGTGCCAGCAGTTACACGGGACTGTCCTACAATGAGCAGTTCTTC. Its protein is CASSYTGLSYNEQFF.

This chain connects TRBV15 to TRBJ2-7; D perhaps matches TRBD1 (5 bases). Germline V gene data show CDR1 as LNHNV and CDR2 as YYDKDF (reference sequence). The CDR3 runs 15 residues. The V end lost 0 bases, the J end lost 2 bases, and 11 bases lay between the germline ends. The CDR3 DNA reads as TGTGCCACCAGCAGAGATCTAGGGGCCGCCTACGAGCAGTACTTC. Its translation: CATSRDLGAAYEQYF.

The genes are TRBV7-2 and TRBJ2-5; maybe TRBD2 (6 bases). Deletions cut 5 bases from V and 4 bases from J, with 14 bases between. CDR3 length: 14 amino acids. CDR1 SGHTA and CDR2 FQGNSA come from the germline V gene. The chain's CDR3 is CASSPGVGRETQYF. CDR3 sequence (DNA): TGTGCCAGCAGCCCGGGAGTTGGGAGAGAGACCCAGTACTTC.

CDR3 nucleotide sequence: TGTGCTAGTGGTTTGGTTCTCAGGGACAGTGCACCCCTCCACTTT. It encodes CASGLVLRDSAPLHF. This chain connects TRBV12-5 to TRBJ1-6; TRBD1 matches 7 bases. V shed 0 bases and J 11 bases; nucleotides not matched to a gene: 7. This CDR3 is 15 amino acids long. Per the germline V gene, CDR1 is LGHNT and CDR2 is FRNRAP.

This clone was seen only a few times. V and J are TRBV28 and TRBJ1-2, with no clear D. The V and J ends lost 6 bases and 8 bases respectively, with 16 bases between them. The length of the CDR3 is 13 residues. The germline CDR1 and CDR2 sequences are MDHEN and SYDVKM. CDR3 in amino acids: CASRGFTREGYTF. CDR3 bases: TGTGCCAGCAGAGGATTTACCCGGGAGGGCTACACCTTC.

V gene TRBV7-2 combines with J gene TRBJ1-5; the match to TRBD1 covers 10 bases. This CDR3 contains 18 residues. Trimming took 2 bases from V and 3 from J; bases not matched to a gene: 10. The germline CDR1 and CDR2 sequences are SGHTA and FQGNSA. CDR3 in amino acids: CASSLRVRDRGLNQPQHF. The CDR3 bases are TGTGCCAGCAGCTTACGGGTGAGGGACAGGGGCCTCAATCAGCCCCAGCATTTT.

J is TRBJ2-7 and V is TRBV9, with D maybe TRBD2 (6 bases). The germline V and J ends were trimmed by 4 bases and 4 bases, with 18 bases remaining between them. The CDR3 spans 15 residues. Per germline, CDR1 SGDLS and CDR2 YYNGEE. The CDR3 region is CASSKTGTVFYEQYF. CDR3 bases: TGTGCCAGCAGCAAAACCGGGACTGTCTTTTACGAGCAGTACTTC.

The rearrangement uses TRBV6-5 and TRBJ2-2; no definite D call. Trimming pared 4 bases from V and 3 bases from J, leaving 6 bases between. CDR1 and CDR2 (germline): MNHEY, SVGAGI. This CDR3 spans 13 amino acids. CDR3 region: CASSSSHTGELFF. The CDR3 DNA follows: TGTGCCAGCAGTTCTAGTCACACCGGGGAGCTGTTTTTT.